The entry below describes one T cell receptor (beta chain). This sample stems from a study of blood T cell repertoires in COVID-19. Study-level background: Spain, Italy and the United States supplied samples that represented acute and convalescent COVID-19. PBMCs, B-cell-depleted T cells, or T cells provided the cDNA or gDNA that made up the material.

Per the original data handling: Amplified reference gene primers provided the basis for estimating nucleated cell counts. TCRdb's table, derived via immunoSEQ multiplex PCR, lists solely in-frame clones and lacks some. The D gene and trimming were derived from the DNA, and the V and J assignments and clone size from that table. Of about 670,000 clones listed, 75% to 90% are singletons. CDR3 length: 15 amino acids. Trimming at V came to 6 bases and at J to 3 bases, leaving 6 bases not matched to a gene. The V gene's germline CDR1 is MNHEY and CDR2 SMNVEV (reference sequence). This sequence joins TRBV27 and TRBJ1-3; 9 bases agree with TRBD1. The sequence derives from a young woman with acute or convalescent COVID-19. Sequencing input: peripheral blood. CDR3 loop: CASSYTGGNGNTIYF. The DNA for the CDR3 is TGTGCCAGCAGCTACACAGGGGGCAATGGAAACACCATATATTTT.